Listed below are T cell receptor beta chains from one sample, sequenced in a study of T cell responses to AZD1222 COVID-19 vaccine. Only in-frame clones appear in the TCRdb table, and some are missing; sequencing was by immunoSEQ multiplex PCR. The sample carries approximately 100,000 clones, just over 90% recorded once. The starting material was peripheral blood, obtained on day 0 of AZD1222 vaccination. Receptor source: an adult in good health. Each CDR3 is given with its conserved first and last residue. A D gene is named only where the DNA matches it firmly. Not all rows give a size; the values are once, few, many and, for expanded clones, a class.

D,J,size,V,DNA,CDR3
TRBD1,TRBJ1-1,NA,TRBV5-4,TGTGCCAGCAGCGGGACAGGGTGGATGAACACTGAAGCTTTCTTT,CASSGTGWMNTEAFF
NA,TRBJ1-2,NA,TRBV7-9,TGTGCCAGCAGCTTAGACCAGACAATGGGAGGCTACACCTTC,CASSLDQTMGGYTF
NA,TRBJ1-1,NA,TRBV6-2/TRBV6-3,TGTGCCAGCAGTCGAACAAATGAAGCTTTCTTT,CASSRTNEAFF
NA,TRBJ1-3,NA,TRBV5-5,TGTGCCAGCAGCTTGTTGGGGCCTGGAAACACCATATATTTT,CASSLLGPGNTIYF
NA,TRBJ1-1,NA,TRBV28,TGTGCCAGCAGTTTGCCACCAATAAGGACAGTCACTAAGAACACTGAAGCTTTCTTT,CASSLPPIRTVTKNTEAFF
NA,TRBJ1-6,NA,TRBV28,TGTGCCAGCCAGGGTTATAATAATTCACCCCTCCACTTT,CASQGYNNSPLHF
NA,TRBJ1-4,once,TRBV4-2,TGTGCCAGCAGCCTCAAGAGGGGGGGAGAAAAACTGTTTTTT,CASSLKRGGEKLFF
NA,TRBJ2-2,NA,TRBV7-9,TGTGCCAGCAGCTTAGGGACGGGATACACCGGGGAGCTGTTTTTT,CASSLGTGYTGELFF
NA,TRBJ1-5,NA,TRBV6-5,TGTGCCAGCAGGGAGGGGGTCAATCAGCCCCAGCATTTT,CASREGVNQPQHF
NA,TRBJ1-2,once,TRBV28,TGTGCCAGCAGTCCCTCCCTCGACACCTATGGCTACACCTTC,CASSPSLDTYGYTF
TRBD1,TRBJ2-4,NA,TRBV7-2,TGTGCCAGCAGCTTGGACAGGGCCAAAAACATTCAGTACTTC,CASSLDRAKNIQYF
NA,TRBJ1-4,NA,TRBV30,TGTGCCTGGAGTGTTGCAGGGGTACGTGAAAAACTGTTTTTT,CAWSVAGVREKLFF
NA,TRBJ2-1,NA,TRBV5-1,TGCGCCAGCAGTCGCTCGACGGGGGAGCAGTTCTTC,CASSRSTGEQFF
NA,TRBJ1-3,NA,TRBV6-5,TGTGCCGTTTCAGACAGGTTAACTGGAAACACCATATATTTT,CAVSDRLTGNTIYF
TRBD2,TRBJ2-5,NA,TRBV11-3,TGTGCCAGCAGCGATTCATCCTCCAGACTAGCGGGTGAAGAGACCCAGTACTTC,CASSDSSSRLAGEETQYF